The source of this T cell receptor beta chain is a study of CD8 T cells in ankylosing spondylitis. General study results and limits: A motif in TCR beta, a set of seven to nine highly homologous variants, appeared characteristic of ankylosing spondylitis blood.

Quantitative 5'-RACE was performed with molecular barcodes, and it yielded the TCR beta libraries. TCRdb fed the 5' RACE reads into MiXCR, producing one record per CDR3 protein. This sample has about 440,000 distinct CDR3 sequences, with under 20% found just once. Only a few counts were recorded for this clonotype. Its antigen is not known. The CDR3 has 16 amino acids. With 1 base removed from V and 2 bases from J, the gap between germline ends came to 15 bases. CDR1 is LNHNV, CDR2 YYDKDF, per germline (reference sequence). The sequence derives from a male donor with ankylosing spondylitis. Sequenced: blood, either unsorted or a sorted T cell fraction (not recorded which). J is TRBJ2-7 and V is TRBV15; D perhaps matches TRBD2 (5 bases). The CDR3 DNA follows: TGTGCCACCAGCAGAGGTGGGGAGCCCATTGCCTACGAGCAGTACTTC. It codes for CATSRGGEPIAYEQYF.